The entry that follows covers one T cell receptor beta chain sequence. The data derive from a study of blood T cell repertoires in COVID-19. Study as a whole: The samples span acute and convalescent COVID-19 from the United States, Italy and Spain. PBMCs, B-cell-depleted T cells, or T cells were the source of the cDNA or gDNA that made up the material.

The CDR3 contains 15 residues. Deletions cut 4 bases from V and 3 bases from J, with 17 bases between. As handled by the study authors: Estimated nucleated cell counts came from reference gene primer amplification. The assay was immunoSEQ multiplex PCR, and TCRdb's table has in-frame clones only and misses some. Clone size and the V and J calls come from that table; the DNA yielded D and trimming. The table lists about 77,000 clones, about nine tenths of them singletons, with around a sixth in the top ten. This receptor was obtained from a woman older than 75 with active or convalescent COVID-19. V usage is TRBV5-3 and J usage is TRBJ2-7, with D perhaps TRBD1 (5 bases). TRBV5-3 is an ORF, with its function uncertain. The sample was peripheral blood. The CDR3 protein is CARSVTGCLFYEQYF. In DNA form, the CDR3 reads TGTGCCAGAAGCGTAACAGGCTGCCTATTCTACGAGCAGTACTTC.